This TCR beta chain appears in the sequencing data of a study of breast tumors, draining lymph nodes, adjacent tissues. The study, taken as a whole, reports: Luminal-like breast cancer showed significantly higher tumor–nontumor repertoire similarity than basal-like.

TCRdb fed the multiplex PCR reads into MiXCR, producing one record per CDR3 protein. The sample consists of 13,000 or so distinct CDR3 sequences, roughly 62% of them appearing once. This clonotype has a count of ten or more. Antigen specificity is unknown. The CDR3 runs to 13 residues. The germline V gene has CDR1 MNHNY and CDR2 SVGAGI (reference sequence). V lost 5 bases and J 6 bases, leaving 13 bases between the germline ends. The chain uses TRBV6-6 and TRBJ1-2; D remains ambiguous. The sequenced sample consisted of tumor-adjacent breast tissue. The receptor was derived from a female donor with breast cancer. Some clones in this sample may be carry-over from other donors' samples. CDR3 bases: TGTGCCAGCAGTCACCACTCCCCCAATGGCTACACCTTC. This gives the protein CASSHHSPNGYTF.